What follows are 27 T cell receptor beta chains derived from one specimen sequenced in a study of CD8+CD57+ T cells in acquired aplastic anemia. Both TCR beta VDJ combination and CDR3 sequence profiling were carried out. Genomic DNA was the template for this profiling. TCRdb redid the calling of the reads with MiXCR, one entry per CDR3 protein. The table records about 400,000 distinct CDR3 sequences, approximately 70% of them present only once. The sample consisted of sorted CD4+, CD8+, or CD8+CD57+ T cells (not recorded which) from PBMCs. The receptors come from a human donor in good health, serving as a control.

This clonotype appeared many times. The chain has TRBV30 and TRBJ1-1; no clear D. Germline CDR1 reads GTSNPN; CDR2 reads SVGIG (reference sequence). The V and J ends lost 0 bases and 4 bases respectively, with 12 bases between them. CDR3 length: 14 amino acids. The CDR3 here is CAWSVTGIGTEAFF. The CDR3, as DNA: TGTGCCTGGAGTGTAACGGGGATAGGCACTGAAGCTTTCTTT.

About this clonotype itself: The conserved phenylalanine or tryptophan is not found at the CDR3 terminus, so this likely reflects a read error. The DNA is omitted, as the CDR3 cannot be located on it reliably, and the CDR3 follows TCRdb's listing. The chain recombines TRBV7-2 with TRBJ1-2. The CDR3 is made up of 13 amino acids, end residues included. The V gene's germline CDR1 is SGHTA and CDR2 FQGNSA. CDR3 in amino acids: CASSLAGSRSCTV.

This clonotype was detected a few times. The V call is TRBV30, the J call TRBJ1-5, with D tentatively TRBD1 (5 bases). The V gene's germline CDR1 is GTSNPN and CDR2 SVGIG (reference sequence). The CDR3 spans 14 residues. V gave up 4 bases and J gave up 3 bases, with 13 bases separating them. The CDR3 DNA sequence: TGTGCCTGGACCAAAGGGGTTGTCAATCAGCCCCAGCATTTT. It encodes CAWTKGVVNQPQHF.

This clonotype came up once. This chain joins TRBV20-1 and TRBJ2-7, with TRBD2 matching over 11 bases. The CDR3 spans 14 residues. Germline V gene lookup returns CDR1 DFQATT and CDR2 SNEGSKA (reference sequence). Unmatched junction bases numbered 9, after V lost 6 bases and J lost 5 bases. CDR3 bases: TGCAGTGCCGAGGAGCGACTAGCGGGGCACGAGCAGTACTTC. Translation: CSAEERLAGHEQYF.

A single count supports this clonotype. The chain couples TRBV20-1 to TRBJ2-3; D tentatively fits TRBD1 or TRBD2 (5 bases each). V lost 6 bases and J lost 2, with 9 bases in between. This CDR3 has 12 amino acids. CDR1 and CDR2 (germline): DFQATT, SNEGSKA (reference sequence). The CDR3 DNA is TGCAGTGCAACGGGGCACACAGATACGCAGTATTTT. It specifies CSATGHTDTQYF.

Ten or more counts support this clonotype. This chain joins TRBV30 and TRBJ1-1, with D possibly matching TRBD1 (5 bases). Looked up from germline, CDR1 is GTSNPN and CDR2 is SVGIG (reference sequence). V was clipped by 4 bases and J by 6 bases, with 15 bases between them. The CDR3 contains 13 residues. CDR3 nucleotide sequence: TGTGCCTGGAATTCCATCGACAGTTCTGAAGCTTTCTTT. Its protein is CAWNSIDSSEAFF. Full variable domain (rest looked up from reference TRBV30 and TRBJ1-1): SQTIHQWPATLVQPVGSPLSLECTVEGTSNPNLYWYRQAAGRGLQLLFYSVGIGQISSEVPQNLSASRPQDRQFILSSKKLLLSDSGFYLCAWNSIDSSEAFFGQGTRLTVV.

The chain links TRBV7-2 to TRBJ1-3; a weak D match, TRBD1 (6 bases). Germline V gene lookup returns CDR1 SGHTA and CDR2 FQGNSA. Trimming shortened V by 2 bases and J by 4 bases, and 12 bases separated the two germline ends. CDR3 length: 15 residues. CDR3 bases: TGTGCCAGCAGCTTACAATCGGGGGGCGGAAACACCATATATTTT. It specifies CASSLQSGGGNTIYF.

This chain joins TRBV7-2 and TRBJ2-7, with 7 bases fitting TRBD2. V trimming: 3 bases; J trimming: 4 bases; junction bases outside the gene matches: 6. In germline, CDR1 is SGHTA, CDR2 FQGNSA. The CDR3 is 14 residues long. The CDR3 loop reads CASSFWRESYEQYF. The CDR3 bases are TGTGCCAGCAGCTTTTGGCGGGAGTCTTACGAGCAGTACTTC.

Only a few counts were recorded for this clonotype. The genes are TRBV9 and TRBJ2-1; perhaps TRBD2 as D (5 bases). Germline loops: CDR1 SGDLS, CDR2 YYNGEE. The CDR3 runs to 15 residues. V lost 4 bases and J 4 bases, leaving 15 bases between the germline ends. CDR3 loop: CASSHDEGRYNEQFF. In DNA form, the CDR3 reads TGTGCCAGCAGCCACGATGAGGGCAGATACAATGAGCAGTTCTTC.

This clonotype was detected only once. Mismatch with germline at one junction end may stem from a read error. This rearrangement joins TRBV11-3 to TRBJ2-5; TRBD1 matches 8 bases. The germline gives CDR1 SGHNT, CDR2 YENEEA. This CDR3 is built from 17 residues. The CDR3 region has the DNA TGTGCCAGCAGCTTCAGGACAGGGATAAGGGACGAGGAGACCCAGTACTTT. It is translated as CASSFRTGIRDEETQYF.

The V and J genes are TRBV14 and TRBJ2-1; D unresolved. V lost 3 bases and J 3 bases, leaving 3 bases between the germline ends. Germline V lookup: CDR1 SGHDN, CDR2 FVKESK. The CDR3 is made up of 12 amino acids. CDR3 loop: CASSHGYNEQFF. The CDR3 DNA sequence: TGTGCCAGCAGCCACGGCTACAATGAGCAGTTCTTC.

This clonotype was observed once. One junction end disagrees with the germline gene, perhaps due to a read error. The chain combines TRBV7-3 with TRBJ2-5; 7 bases line up with TRBD2. CDR1 is SGHTA and CDR2 is FQGTGA in the germline V gene. CDR3 size: 14 residues. CDR3 nucleotides: TGTGCCAGCAGCCCGAGCGACACGCGGGAGACACCCCACTTC. Translating it yields CASSPSDTRETPHF. Supplemented by reference TRBV7-3 and TRBJ2-5, the full variable domain reads GAGVSQTPSNKVTEKGKYVELRCDPISGHTALYWYRQSLGQGPEFLIYFQGTGAADDSGLPNDRFFAVRPEGSVSTLKIQRTERGDSAVYLCASSPSDTRETPHFGPGTRLLVL.

This clonotype was detected once. The chain links TRBV20-1 to TRBJ1-1; D is unresolved. The germline V gene has CDR1 DFQATT and CDR2 SNEGSKA (reference sequence). Trimming stripped 1 base from V and 8 bases from J, with 14 bases between. This CDR3 has 13 amino acids. CDR3 DNA: TGCAGTGCTAGAGGCGTTGTTTGGGCGGAAGCTTTCTTT. Amino acids: CSARGVVWAEAFF.

Turning to this clonotype: Without the conserved terminal phenylalanine or tryptophan, this CDR3 likely stems from a read error. Because the CDR3's place on the DNA is in doubt, the DNA is left out and the CDR3 is given as listed by TCRdb. The V gene is TRBV9, the J gene TRBJ2-5; the table's D gene call, TRBD1, was not cross checked with the DNA. With termini counted, the CDR3 has 13 amino acids. Germline V gives CDR1 SGDLS, CDR2 YYNGEE. CDR3 sequence reads: CASSVGGTGIPTL.

This clonotype was seen just once. An end of the junction does not agree with germline; a read error may underlie this. The J gene is TRBJ1-4, the V gene TRBV2; no clear D gene. The CDR3 runs to 15 residues. CDR1 SNHLY and CDR2 FYNNEI come from the germline V gene. CDR3 loop: CAISQPGTTNEKLFF. CDR3 nucleotide sequence: TGTGCCATCAGTCAGCCGGGGACAACTAATGAAAAACTGTTTTTT.

The chain recombines TRBV15 with TRBJ1-5; the match to TRBD1 covers 9 bases. In germline, CDR1 is LNHNV, CDR2 YYDKDF (reference sequence). Trimming removed 1 base from V and 5 bases from J; junction bases left unmatched: 3. The CDR3 extends over 15 amino acids. The chain's CDR3 is CATSRAGQGDQPQHF. CDR3 DNA: TGTGCCACCAGCAGAGCGGGACAGGGAGATCAGCCCCAGCATTTT.

As for this clonotype: The CDR3 does not close with the conserved phenylalanine or tryptophan, likely indicating a read error. It is unclear where the CDR3 begins or ends on the DNA, so no DNA is shown, and the CDR3 is as TCRdb lists it. The chain joins TRBV24-1 to TRBJ2-1. The germline gives CDR1 KGHDR, CDR2 SFDVKD. Both ends counted, the CDR3 spans 18 residues. CDR3 protein: CATSDLLLVVCDTTMSSC.

There are a few counts of this clonotype. Given a much more abundant clone one base away, this may be a read error. This chain joins TRBV4-3 and TRBJ1-4; a weak D match, TRBD1 (5 bases). The V end was cut by 6 bases, the J end by 8 bases, with 16 bases between. CDR1 and CDR2 from the germline V gene are LGHNA and YSLEER. This CDR3 is 14 amino acids long. CDR3 DNA sequence: TGCGCCAGCAGACCGACAGTCCTAGGGGAAAAACTGTTTTTT. Encoded protein: CASRPTVLGEKLFF.

The chain combines TRBV15 with TRBJ1-5; 10 bases match TRBD1. Germline V lookup: CDR1 LNHNV, CDR2 YYDKDF (reference sequence). Germline trimming cut 1 base from V and 7 bases from J; bases unmatched to any gene: 7. The CDR3 covers 16 residues. The CDR3 loop is CATSRAVGQGEQPQHF. The CDR3 DNA sequence: TGTGCCACCAGCAGAGCGGTAGGACAGGGGGAACAGCCCCAGCATTTT.

This clonotype has a handful of counts. The chain carries TRBV7-2 and TRBJ2-5; D might be TRBD2 (5 bases). Germline CDR1 is SGHTA and CDR2 is FQGNSA. The CDR3 consists of 13 residues. Trimming shortened V by 6 bases and J by 4 bases, and 12 bases separated the two germline ends. CDR3 protein: CASRSPSRETQYF. CDR3 nucleotides: TGTGCCAGCAGGTCTCCTAGCCGAGAGACCCAGTACTTC.

To note about this clonotype: The limits of the CDR3 on the DNA are not certain, so only TCRdb's listed CDR3 is given. The chain couples TRBV2 to TRBJ2-7; TRBD2 was called by the table and not checked on the DNA. Germline-derived CDR1 and CDR2 are SNHLY and FYNNEI. The CDR3 is 17 amino acids long, termini counted. The CDR3: CASLFGRKTEAFFGQGF.

This clonotype was counted once. The junction departs from the called germline gene at one end, perhaps through a read error. The CDR3 DNA reads TGTGCCAGCAGCTTAACTCGCGGGGAGACCAAGTACTTC. Its protein product is CASSLTRGETKYF. V usage is TRBV7-3 and J usage is TRBJ2-5, with D possibly matching TRBD2 (6 bases). The CDR3 loop spans 13 amino acids. Germline V CDR1 and CDR2: SGHTA, FQGTGA.

This clonotype was seen ten or more times. The genes are TRBV7-2 and TRBJ2-5; 7 nucleotides line up with TRBD2. The CDR3 totals 15 residues. The V and J ends lost 3 bases and 2 bases, in that order; junction bases with no gene match: 6. Germline V CDR1 and CDR2: SGHTA, FQGNSA. This chain's CDR3 is CASSLGGGSQETQYF. DNA for the CDR3: TGTGCCAGCAGCTTGGGGGGGGGGTCACAAGAGACCCAGTACTTC.

A word on this clonotype: One end of the junction is discordant with germline, which a read error may explain. V usage is TRBV7-2 and J usage is TRBJ1-1; tentatively, D is TRBD1 (5 bases). This CDR3 is built from 13 residues. Germline loops: CDR1 SGHTA, CDR2 FQGNSA. CDR3 DNA sequence: TGTGCCATCAGCTTGTCGGGGGGCACTGAAGCTTTCTTT. Translation: CAISLSGGTEAFF.

Comments on this clonotype: The CDR3 does not end in the conserved phenylalanine or tryptophan, so this is likely a read error. It is unclear where the CDR3 begins or ends on the DNA, so no DNA is shown, and the CDR3 is as TCRdb lists it. V gene TRBV7-2 combines with J gene TRBJ2-1. The CDR3 contains 13 residues when both ends are counted. Germline CDR1 and CDR2: SGHTA and FQGNSA. Here the CDR3 reads CASSETANEQQNY.

The rearrangement links TRBV20-1 to TRBJ2-7; weak D call: TRBD1 (5 bases). Per germline, CDR1 DFQATT and CDR2 SNEGSKA (reference sequence). V lost 5 bases and J 5 bases, leaving 19 bases between the germline ends. The CDR3 runs 14 residues. The CDR3, as DNA: TGCAGTGCTTCCCCGCGACAGCCCTACGACGAGCAGTACTTC. Translating gives CSASPRQPYDEQYF.

V is TRBV5-1 and J is TRBJ1-3; D remains ambiguous. The CDR3 covers 15 residues. Trimming removed 4 bases at V and 0 bases at J, with 11 bases between. Germline CDR1 reads SGHRS; CDR2 reads YFSETQ. The CDR3 coding sequence is TGCGCCAGCAGCCAGGACGGGCACTCTGGAAACACCATATATTTT. This gives the protein CASSQDGHSGNTIYF.